The clone carrying this T cell receptor (beta chain) has a handful of counts. Its antigen remains unknown. This sample was taken from a study of T cell repertoires in cytomegalovirus infection. About the study: Indicated by public TCR beta signatures were CMV infection and matching HLA type. Study observations and caveats: CMV-specific TCR beta clonotypes restricted by HLA-C were the ones dominating the ex vivo response.

The germline gives CDR1 SGHTA, CDR2 FQGNSA. V gave up 8 bases and J gave up 7 bases; unmatched junction bases: 5. The CDR3 spans 14 residues. TCRdb re-analysed the reads in MiXCR, keeping a single row per CDR3 protein. The profile shows hundreds of thousands of distinct CDR3 sequences, 15% to 20% of them singletons. The V gene is TRBV7-2, the J gene TRBJ1-6; TRBD1 matches 10 bases. The receptor was isolated from a human donor in good health (CMV status not recorded). Some clones in this sample may be carry-over from other donors' samples. Sequencing was carried out using PBMCs. In DNA form, the CDR3 reads TGTGCCAGCGGGGGACAGGGGTGGAATTCACCCCTCCACTTT. This translates into CASGGQGWNSPLHF.